This TCR beta chain was documented in a study of OX40 agonist ivuxolimab in advanced cancers. About the research overall: Partial responses were seen in three patients, one with hepatocellular carcinoma and two with cutaneous melanoma.

Any history of autoimmune disease or systemic immunosuppression disqualified patients. Study-wide results and limits: Antigens targeted by the expanded peripheral T cells were not determined.

To note about this clone: The antigen remains unidentified.

Looked up from germline, CDR1 is MNHEY and CDR2 is SMNVEV (reference sequence). The junction had 4 bases not matched to a gene; V was cut back by 6 bases and J by 2 bases. CDR3 length: 14 amino acids. The protocol was immunoSEQ multiplex PCR, while the TCRdb copy is restricted to in-frame clones and leaves out a portion. The repertoire holds about 45,000 clones, around four fifths seen once, with 15% in the top ten. This specimen was CD4+ or CD8+ T cells sorted from blood, taken in a trial of the OX40 agonist ivuxolimab. The chain employs TRBV27 and TRBJ2-1, with 7 nucleotides matching TRBD2. This clonotype was sampled from an adult with an advanced solid tumor such as melanoma, head and neck, liver or kidney cancer. CDR3 protein: CASSHSGAYNEQFF. The CDR3 region has the DNA TGTGCCAGCAGCCACAGCGGGGCCTACAATGAGCAGTTCTTC.